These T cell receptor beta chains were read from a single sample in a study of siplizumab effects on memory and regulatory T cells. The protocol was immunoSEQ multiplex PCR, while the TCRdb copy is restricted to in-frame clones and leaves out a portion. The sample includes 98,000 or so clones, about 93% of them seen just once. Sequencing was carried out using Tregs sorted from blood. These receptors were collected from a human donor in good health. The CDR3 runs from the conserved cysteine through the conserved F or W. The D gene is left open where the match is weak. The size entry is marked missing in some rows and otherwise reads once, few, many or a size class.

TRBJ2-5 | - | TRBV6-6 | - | CASSLRGETQYF | TGTGCCAGCAGTCTCCGAGGAGAGACCCAGTACTTC
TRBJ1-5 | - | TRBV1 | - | CTSSQARQGFSNQPQHF | TGCACCAGCAGCCAAGCCCGACAGGGATTTAGCAATCAGCCCCAGCATTTT
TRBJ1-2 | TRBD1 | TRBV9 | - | CASSLTLQADRGGYTF | TGTGCCAGCAGCCTCACCCTTCAGGCAGACAGGGGTGGCTACACCTTC
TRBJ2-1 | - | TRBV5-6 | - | CASSFPGYYNEQFF | TGTGCCAGCAGCTTTCCGGGGTACTACAATGAGCAGTTCTTC
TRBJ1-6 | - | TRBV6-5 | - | CASRDQSSYNSPLHF | TGTGCCAGCAGAGACCAGAGCTCCTATAATTCACCCCTCCACTTT
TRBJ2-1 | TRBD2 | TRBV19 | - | CASRGRVNEQFF | TGTGCCAGTAGAGGGAGGGTCAATGAGCAGTTCTTC
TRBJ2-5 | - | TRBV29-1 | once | CSVGRGRGETQYF | TGCAGCGTTGGGCGCGGAAGGGGAGAGACCCAGTACTTC
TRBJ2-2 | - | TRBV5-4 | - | CASSFGLNTGELFF | TGTGCCAGCAGCTTTGGACTTAACACCGGGGAGCTGTTTTTT
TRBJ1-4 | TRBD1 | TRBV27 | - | CASRLQGAGEKLFF | TGTGCCAGCAGGTTACAGGGGGCAGGGGAAAAACTGTTTTTT
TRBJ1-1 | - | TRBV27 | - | CASSFPGRTEAFF | TGTGCCAGCAGTTTTCCCGGAAGGACTGAAGCTTTCTTT
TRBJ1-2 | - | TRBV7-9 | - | CASSLARRNYGYTF | TGTGCCAGCAGCTTAGCTCGCAGGAACTATGGCTACACCTTC
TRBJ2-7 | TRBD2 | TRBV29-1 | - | CSVEGLAGTGYYEQYF | TGCAGCGTTGAAGGACTAGCGGGAACCGGATACTACGAGCAGTACTTC
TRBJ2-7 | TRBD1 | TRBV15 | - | CATSSQGAHAYEQYF | TGTGCCACCAGCAGTCAGGGGGCCCATGCCTACGAGCAGTACTTC
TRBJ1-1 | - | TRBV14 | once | CASSQVRVTEAFF | TGTGCCAGCAGCCAAGTAAGGGTGACTGAAGCTTTCTTT
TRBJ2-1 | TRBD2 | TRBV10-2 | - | CASTPGTSFEQFF | TGCGCCAGCACCCCCGGGACTAGCTTTGAGCAGTTCTTC
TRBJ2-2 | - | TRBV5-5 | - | CASSRDTTGELFF | TGTGCCAGCAGTCGGGACACGACCGGGGAGCTGTTTTTT
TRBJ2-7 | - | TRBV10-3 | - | CAISEKGYGKGYEQYF | TGTGCCATCAGTGAGAAGGGCTACGGGAAGGGCTACGAGCAGTACTTC
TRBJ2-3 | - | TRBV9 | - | CASSVARQGTYTQYF | TGTGCCAGCAGCGTAGCCAGGCAGGGGACCTATACGCAGTATTTT
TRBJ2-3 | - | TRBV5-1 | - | CASSNGQSTDTQYF | TGCGCCAGCAGCAACGGACAGTCCACAGATACGCAGTATTTT
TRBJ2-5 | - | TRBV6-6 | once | CASSSAQGKETQYF | TGTGCCAGCAGTTCCGCACAGGGTAAAGAGACCCAGTACTTC
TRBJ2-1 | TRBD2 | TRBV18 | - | CASSPLSGLAWNEQFF | TGTGCCAGCTCACCACTATCAGGACTAGCGTGGAATGAGCAGTTCTTC
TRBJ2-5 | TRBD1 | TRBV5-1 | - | CASSPDRGQETQYF | TGCGCCAGCAGCCCGGACAGGGGACAAGAGACCCAGTACTTC
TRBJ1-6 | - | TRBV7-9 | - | CASSLAGRPNSPLHF | TGTGCCAGCAGCTTAGCGGGCAGGCCCAATTCACCCCTCCACTTT
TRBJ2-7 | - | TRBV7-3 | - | CASSLSLTNEQYF | TGTGCCAGCAGCTTAAGTCTAACAAACGAGCAGTACTTC
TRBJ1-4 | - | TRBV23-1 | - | CASSQTSTGNGEKLFF | TGCGCCAGCAGTCAGACCTCTACAGGGAATGGTGAAAAACTGTTTTTT
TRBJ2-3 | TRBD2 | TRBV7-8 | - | CASSLGLAGALRDTQYF | TGTGCCAGCAGCTTAGGGCTAGCGGGGGCCCTCCGCGATACGCAGTATTTT
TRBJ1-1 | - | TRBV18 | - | CASSPYTGFTEAFF | TGTGCCAGCTCACCGTACACAGGGTTCACTGAAGCTTTCTTT
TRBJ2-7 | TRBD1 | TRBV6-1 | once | CASSTGGTYEQYF | TGTGCCAGCAGCACAGGGGGTACCTACGAGCAGTACTTC
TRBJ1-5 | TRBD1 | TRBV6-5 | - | CASRQGKYSNQPQHF | TGTGCCAGCAGACAGGGGAAATATAGCAATCAGCCCCAGCATTTT
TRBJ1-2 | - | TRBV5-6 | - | CASSLMQRGVNYGYTF | TGTGCCAGCAGCTTGATGCAAAGGGGCGTGAACTATGGCTACACCTTC
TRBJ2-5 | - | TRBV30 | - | CAWSVGGYQETQYF | TGTGCCTGGAGTGTAGGAGGGTACCAAGAGACCCAGTACTTC
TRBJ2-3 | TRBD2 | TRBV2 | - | CASGLESDTQYF | TGTGCCAGCGGACTAGAATCAGATACGCAGTATTTT
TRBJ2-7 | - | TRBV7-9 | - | CASSPTPALYYEQYF | TGTGCCAGCAGCCCCACCCCGGCACTATACTACGAGCAGTACTTC
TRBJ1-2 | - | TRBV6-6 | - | CASTRFGGPGGYTF | TGTGCCAGCACCCGGTTCGGAGGGCCAGGCGGCTACACCTTC
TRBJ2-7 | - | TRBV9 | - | CASSVGGHEQYF | TGTGCCAGCAGCGTAGGGGGACACGAGCAGTACTTC
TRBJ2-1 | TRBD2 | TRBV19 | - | CASSILAGYQQFF | TGTGCCAGTAGTATACTAGCGGGATATCAGCAGTTCTTC
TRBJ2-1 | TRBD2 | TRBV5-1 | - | CASSLTQRGASFNEQFF | TGCGCCAGCAGCTTAACCCAGCGGGGGGCCTCTTTCAATGAGCAGTTCTTC
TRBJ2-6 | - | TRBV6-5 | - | CASRWDFSGANVLTF | TGTGCCAGCAGATGGGACTTCTCTGGGGCCAACGTCCTGACTTTC
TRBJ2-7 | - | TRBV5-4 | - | CASSGGYEQYF | TGTGCCAGCAGTGGAGGTTACGAGCAGTACTTC
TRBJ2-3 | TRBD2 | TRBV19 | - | CASSTLAASTDTQYF | TGTGCCAGTAGTACGCTAGCGGCTAGCACAGATACGCAGTATTTT
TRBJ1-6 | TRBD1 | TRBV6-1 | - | CASSGARGLYSPLHF | TGTGCCAGCAGTGGGGCCAGGGGGCTGTACTCACCCCTCCACTTT
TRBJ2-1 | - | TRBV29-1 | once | CSVVGGGRPSYNEQFF | TGCAGCGTTGTAGGGGGGGGGCGTCCTTCCTACAATGAGCAGTTCTTC
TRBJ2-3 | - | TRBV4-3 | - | CASSQDHLGRPDTQYF | TGCGCCAGCAGCCAAGATCATCTCGGGAGACCAGATACGCAGTATTTT
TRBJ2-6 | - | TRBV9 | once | CASSDAFGANVLTF | TGTGCCAGCAGCGATGCCTTTGGGGCCAACGTCCTGACTTTC
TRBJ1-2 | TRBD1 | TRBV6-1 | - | CASIIDRARYGYTF | TGTGCCAGCATCATAGACAGGGCGAGATATGGCTACACCTTC
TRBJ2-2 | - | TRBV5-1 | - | CASSLGVDLRTGELFF | TGCGCCAGCAGCTTGGGGGTGGACCTACGCACCGGGGAGCTGTTTTTT
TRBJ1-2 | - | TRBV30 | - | CAWSDPSRGGALGYTF | TGTGCCTGGAGTGACCCCTCGCGGGGAGGGGCTTTGGGCTACACCTTC
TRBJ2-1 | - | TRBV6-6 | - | CASSPAGSYNEQFF | TGTGCCAGCAGCCCAGCGGGCTCCTACAATGAGCAGTTCTTC
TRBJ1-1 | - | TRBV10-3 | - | CAISPGSLDAEAFF | TGTGCCATCTCTCCCGGGAGCCTGGACGCTGAAGCTTTCTTT
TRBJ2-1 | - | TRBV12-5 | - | CASAARGSSYNEQFF | TGTGCTAGTGCCGCCCGGGGGTCCTCCTACAATGAGCAGTTCTTC
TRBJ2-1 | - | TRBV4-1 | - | CASSPPPGNNEQFF | TGCGCCAGCAGCCCCCCGCCTGGGAACAATGAGCAGTTCTTC
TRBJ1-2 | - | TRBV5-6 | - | CASSLGPGANYGYTF | TGTGCCAGCAGCTTGGGTCCGGGGGCGAACTATGGCTACACCTTC
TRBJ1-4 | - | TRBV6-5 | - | CASSYSGASTNEKLFF | TGTGCCAGCAGTTACTCGGGCGCGTCAACTAATGAAAAACTGTTTTTT
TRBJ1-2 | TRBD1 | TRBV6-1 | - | CASLGRGHGYTF | TGTGCCAGCTTGGGCAGGGGGCATGGCTACACCTTC
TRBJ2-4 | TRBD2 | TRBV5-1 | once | CASSPGGKNIQYF | TGCGCCAGCAGCCCGGGGGGGAAAAACATTCAGTACTTC